The 11 T cell receptor beta chains presented below share a single source sample, sequenced in a study of T cell changes during pregnancy in multiple sclerosis. Data came from immunoSEQ multiplex PCR; TCRdb stores just in-frame clones and leaves some out. The sample has about 51,000 clones, 93% seen once. Specimen: peripheral blood, collected in the second trimester of pregnancy. The receptors derive from a female donor with multiple sclerosis, enrolled in a pregnancy study.

V gene TRBV5-4 combines with J gene TRBJ2-5; the match to TRBD2 covers 7 bases. The CDR3 consists of 15 residues. CDR1 is SGHNT, CDR2 YYREEE, per germline (reference sequence). The V segment lost 0 bases and the J segment 4 bases; nucleotides outside the gene matches: 6. CDR3 in DNA: TGTGCCAGCAGCTTGGGGTCGGGAGGAGCAGAGACCCAGTACTTC. It is translated as CASSLGSGGAETQYF.

This chain joins TRBV2 and TRBJ2-1; the D gene is possibly TRBD2 (5 bases). The germline gives CDR1 SNHLY, CDR2 FYNNEI. Deletions cut 6 bases from V and 2 bases from J, with 14 bases between. The CDR3 sequence is 15 residues long. The DNA for the CDR3 is TGTGCCAGCAGCGACGATCGGGATACCTACAATGAGCAGTTCTTC. Translation gives CASSDDRDTYNEQFF.

The chain recombines TRBV7-9 with TRBJ1-4, with D tentatively TRBD1 (6 bases). CDR3 length: 12 residues. Germline values: CDR1 SEHNR, CDR2 FQNEAQ (reference sequence). V lost 11 bases and J lost 8, with 15 bases in between. The DNA for the CDR3 is TGTGCCCAGAGGGGGTTACGGGAAAAACTGTTTTTT. Translating gives CAQRGLREKLFF.

This rearrangement joins TRBV2 to TRBJ2-1; D may be TRBD2 (5 bases). Trimming shortened V by 4 bases and J by 9 bases, and 13 bases separated the two germline ends. The germline V gene has CDR1 SNHLY and CDR2 FYNNEI. This CDR3 spans 13 amino acids. For the CDR3, the DNA is TGTGCCAGCAGTGGGGCGGCTCGGGGTGAGCAGTTCTTC. Translated: CASSGAARGEQFF. Together with reference TRBV2 and TRBJ2-1, the CDR3 gives the full variable domain: EPEVTQTPSHQVTQMGQEVILRCVPISNHLYFYWYRQILGQKVEFLVSFYNNEISEKSEIFDDQFSVERPDGSNFTLKIRSTKLEDSAMYFCASSGAARGEQFFGPGTRLTVL.

V and J are TRBV10-3 and TRBJ2-1, with TRBD1 matching 10 bases. J was trimmed by 10 bases and V by 4 bases; bases with no gene match: 10. This CDR3 is built from 15 residues. CDR1 is ENHRY and CDR2 is SYGVKD in the germline V gene. The CDR3 coding sequence is TGTGCCATCAGTGTCACCGGGACAGGGGTTGGCGAGCAGTTCTTC. It is translated as CAISVTGTGVGEQFF.

The chain is built from TRBV5-6 and TRBJ2-5, with a possible D match to TRBD2 (6 bases). The CDR3 totals 14 residues. Germline lookup yields CDR1 SGHDT and CDR2 YYEEEE. V was shortened by 2 bases and J by 0 bases, with 8 bases between the two germline ends. CDR3 nucleotide sequence: TGTGCCAGCAGCTTAGCGGGTTACCAAGAGACCCAGTACTTC. It is translated as CASSLAGYQETQYF.

The rearrangement uses TRBV11-2 and TRBJ2-3; the D gene is possibly TRBD2 (5 bases). The CDR3 sequence is 16 residues long. CDR1 is SGHAT and CDR2 is FQNNGV in the germline V gene. The ends were cut back, 0 bases at V and 1 base at J, with 11 bases in the middle. The CDR3 sequence: CASSLDPSLRTDTQYF. For the CDR3, the DNA is TGTGCCAGCAGCTTAGACCCTAGCTTACGCACAGATACGCAGTATTTT.

The sample holds one count of this clone. The chain carries TRBV27 and TRBJ2-4, with TRBD1 matching over 9 bases. CDR3 length equals 18 residues. V trimming: 3 bases; J trimming: 0 bases; junction bases outside the gene matches: 9. Per the germline V gene, CDR1 is MNHEY and CDR2 is SMNVEV (reference sequence). The CDR3 DNA sequence: TGTGCCAGCAGTTTGACAGGGGGTCCCCGCCTAGCCAAAAACATTCAGTACTTC. Its translation: CASSLTGGPRLAKNIQYF.

The genes are TRBV25-1 and TRBJ1-1; D not resolved. V was cut by 7 bases and J by 5 bases, with 17 bases left in between. The CDR3 contains 14 residues. Germline CDR1 and CDR2: MGHDK and SYGVNS. CDR3 protein: CASTRSGPKTEAFF. In nucleotides, the CDR3 is TGTGCCAGCACAAGGAGCGGGCCGAAGACTGAAGCTTTCTTT.

This chain uses TRBV7-2 with TRBJ2-1; 8 nucleotides match TRBD2. The J segment lost 6 bases and the V segment lost 5 bases, leaving 15 bases of the junction unmatched. This CDR3 region has 17 residues. The germline gives CDR1 SGHTA, CDR2 FQGNSA. CDR3 coding DNA: TGTGCCAGCAGCCCGGCCGGAGTCCGACTAGCGAGCAATGAGCAGTTCTTC. It encodes CASSPAGVRLASNEQFF.

The V call is TRBV6-6, the J call TRBJ2-5; 14 bases agree with TRBD2. CDR1 is MNHNY and CDR2 is SVGAGI in the germline V gene (reference sequence). After removal of 1 base from V and 3 bases from J, the junction contained 1 base not matched to a gene. This CDR3 has 16 amino acids. For the CDR3, the DNA is TGTGCCAGCAGTTACTGGGGACTAGCGGGAGAAGAGACCCAGTACTTC. Protein: CASSYWGLAGEETQYF.